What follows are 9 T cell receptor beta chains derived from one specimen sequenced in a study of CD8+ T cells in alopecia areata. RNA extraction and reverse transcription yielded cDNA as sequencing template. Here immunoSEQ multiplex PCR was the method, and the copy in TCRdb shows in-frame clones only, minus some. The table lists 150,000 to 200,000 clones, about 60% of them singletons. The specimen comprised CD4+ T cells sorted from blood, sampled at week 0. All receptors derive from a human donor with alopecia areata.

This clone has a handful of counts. The CDR3 DNA sequence: TGTGCCAGCAGCGCGGGGACTAGCGGCCAAGAGACCCAGTACTTC. It yields the protein CASSAGTSGQETQYF. The rearrangement joins TRBV9 to TRBJ2-5, with TRBD2 matching 11 bases. Germline CDR1 and CDR2: SGDLS and YYNGEE. The CDR3 covers 15 residues. The J segment lost 1 base and the V segment lost 3 bases, leaving 2 bases of the junction unmatched.

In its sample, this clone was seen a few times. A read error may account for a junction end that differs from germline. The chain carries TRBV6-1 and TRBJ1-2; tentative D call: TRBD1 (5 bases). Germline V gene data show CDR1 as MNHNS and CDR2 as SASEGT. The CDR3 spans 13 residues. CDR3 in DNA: TGTGCCAGCAGCCCTCAGGGAAACTACGGCTACACCTTC. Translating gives CASSPQGNYGYTF.

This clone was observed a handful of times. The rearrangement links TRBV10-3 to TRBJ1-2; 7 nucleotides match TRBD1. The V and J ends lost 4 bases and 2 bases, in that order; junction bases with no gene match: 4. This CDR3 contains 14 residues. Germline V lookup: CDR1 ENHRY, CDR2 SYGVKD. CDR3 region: CAISAPGQNYGYTF. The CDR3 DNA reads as TGTGCCATCAGTGCCCCGGGACAGAACTATGGCTACACCTTC.

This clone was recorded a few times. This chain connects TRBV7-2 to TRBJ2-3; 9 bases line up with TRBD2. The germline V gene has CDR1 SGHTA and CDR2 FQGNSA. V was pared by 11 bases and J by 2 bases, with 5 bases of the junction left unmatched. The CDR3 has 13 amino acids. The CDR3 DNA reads TGTGCCGGAAGCGGGGGGCTCACAGATACGCAGTATTTT. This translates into CAGSGGLTDTQYF.

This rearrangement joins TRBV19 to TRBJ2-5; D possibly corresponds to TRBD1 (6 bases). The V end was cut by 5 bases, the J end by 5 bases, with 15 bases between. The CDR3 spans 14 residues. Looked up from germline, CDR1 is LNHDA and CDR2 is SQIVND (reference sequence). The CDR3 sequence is CASSSQGTSETQYF. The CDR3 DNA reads TGTGCCAGTAGTTCGCAGGGGACCTCCGAGACCCAGTACTTC.

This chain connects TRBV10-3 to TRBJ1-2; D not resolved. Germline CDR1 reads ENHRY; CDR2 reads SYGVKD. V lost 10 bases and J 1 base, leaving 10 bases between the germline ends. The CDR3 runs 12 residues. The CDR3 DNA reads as TGTGCCAGCGGGTCGAATAACTATGGCTACACCTTC. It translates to CASGSNNYGYTF.

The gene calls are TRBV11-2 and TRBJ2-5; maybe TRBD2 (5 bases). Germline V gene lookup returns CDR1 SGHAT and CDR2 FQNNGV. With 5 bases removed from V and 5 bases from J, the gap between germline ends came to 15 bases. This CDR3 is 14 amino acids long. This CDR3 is CASSPGIHGETQYF. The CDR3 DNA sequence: TGTGCCAGCAGCCCCGGGATCCACGGGGAGACCCAGTACTTC.

For the CDR3, the DNA is TGCGCCAGCAGCCAAGAGACTAGCGGGGGGATTGGAACAGATACGCAGTATTTT. Residues: CASSQETSGGIGTDTQYF. The chain is built from TRBV4-1 and TRBJ2-3, with TRBD2 matching over 13 bases. The CDR3 contains 18 residues. In germline, CDR1 is MGHRA, CDR2 YSYEKL. V shed 0 bases, J shed 3 bases, and the junction held 6 bases outside the gene matches.

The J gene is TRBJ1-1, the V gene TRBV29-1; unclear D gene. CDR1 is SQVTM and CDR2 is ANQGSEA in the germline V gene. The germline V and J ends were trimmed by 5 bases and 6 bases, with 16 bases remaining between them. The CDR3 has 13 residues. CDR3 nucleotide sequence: TGCAGCGTTTCCCTTTCGCGACTGGCTGAAGCTTTCTTT. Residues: CSVSLSRLAEAFF.